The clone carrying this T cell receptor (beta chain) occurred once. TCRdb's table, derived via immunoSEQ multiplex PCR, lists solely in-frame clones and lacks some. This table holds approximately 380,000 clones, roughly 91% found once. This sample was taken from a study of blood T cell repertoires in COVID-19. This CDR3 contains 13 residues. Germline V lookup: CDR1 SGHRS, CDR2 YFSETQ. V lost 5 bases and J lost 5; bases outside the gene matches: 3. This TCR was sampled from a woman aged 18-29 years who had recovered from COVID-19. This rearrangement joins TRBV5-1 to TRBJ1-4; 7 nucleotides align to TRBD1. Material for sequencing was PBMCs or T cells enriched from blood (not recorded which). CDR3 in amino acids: CASRGTANEKLFF. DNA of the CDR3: TGCGCCAGCAGGGGGACAGCAAATGAAAAACTGTTTTTT.